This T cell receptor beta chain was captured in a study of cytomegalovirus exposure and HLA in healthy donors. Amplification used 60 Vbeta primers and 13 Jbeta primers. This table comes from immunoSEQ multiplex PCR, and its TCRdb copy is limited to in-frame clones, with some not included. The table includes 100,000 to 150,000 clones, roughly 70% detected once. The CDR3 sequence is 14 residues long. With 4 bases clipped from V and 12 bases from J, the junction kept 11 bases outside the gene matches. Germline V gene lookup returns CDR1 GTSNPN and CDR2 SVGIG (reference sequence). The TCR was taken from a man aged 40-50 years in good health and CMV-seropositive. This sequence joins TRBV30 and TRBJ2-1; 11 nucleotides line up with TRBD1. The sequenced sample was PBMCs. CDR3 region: CAWTTGTGGKVQFF. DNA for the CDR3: TGTGCCTGGACGACCGGGACAGGGGGAAAGGTGCAGTTCTTC.